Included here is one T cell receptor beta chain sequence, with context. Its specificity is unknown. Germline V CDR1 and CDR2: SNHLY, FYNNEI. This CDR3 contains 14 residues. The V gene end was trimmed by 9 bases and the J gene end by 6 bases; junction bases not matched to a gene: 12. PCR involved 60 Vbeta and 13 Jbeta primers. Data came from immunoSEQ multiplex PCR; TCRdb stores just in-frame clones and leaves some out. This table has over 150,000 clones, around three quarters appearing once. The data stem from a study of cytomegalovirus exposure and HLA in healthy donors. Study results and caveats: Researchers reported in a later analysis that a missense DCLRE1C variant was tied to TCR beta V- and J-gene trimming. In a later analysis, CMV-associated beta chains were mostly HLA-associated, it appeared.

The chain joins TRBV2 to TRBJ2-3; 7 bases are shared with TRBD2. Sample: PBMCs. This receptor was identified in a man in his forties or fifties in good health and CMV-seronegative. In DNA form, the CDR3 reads TGTGCCAGTACCAGCGGGGAGCGTTTGGATACGCAGTATTTT. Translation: CASTSGERLDTQYF. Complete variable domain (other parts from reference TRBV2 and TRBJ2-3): EPEVTQTPSHQVTQMGQEVILRCVPISNHLYFYWYRQILGQKVEFLVSFYNNEISEKSEIFDDQFSVERPDGSNFTLKIRSTKLEDSAMYFCASTSGERLDTQYFGPGTRLTVL.